Listed here are 8 T cell receptor beta chains from one sample, sequenced in a study of T cell repertoires in cytomegalovirus infection. TCRdb re-derived calls from the reads in MiXCR, one entry per CDR3 protein. The repertoire holds fewer than 300,000 distinct CDR3 sequences, with over 20% as singletons. Input material: PBMCs. The receptors stem from a human donor in good health (CMV status not recorded). Some clones in this sample may be carry-over from other donors' samples.

The chain uses TRBV11-2 and TRBJ1-2; a weak D match, TRBD1 (6 bases). In germline, CDR1 is SGHAT, CDR2 FQNNGV. Trimming took off 4 bases at V and 5 bases at J, with 17 bases between the two ends. CDR3 size: 15 residues. The CDR3 loop reads CASSSLTGTHYGYTF. The CDR3 DNA follows: TGTGCCAGCAGCTCCCTTACCGGGACACATTATGGCTACACCTTC.

The table lists this clonotype with many counts. CDR3 DNA sequence: TGTGCCAGCAGCGTACAGGGGGTACCCTACGAGCAGTACTTC. Its protein product is CASSVQGVPYEQYF. This chain links TRBV9 with TRBJ2-7; TRBD1 agrees at 7 bases. Germline V gene lookup returns CDR1 SGDLS and CDR2 YYNGEE. Losses at the gene ends were 1 base for V and 2 bases for J; bases not matched to a gene: 3. This CDR3 spans 14 amino acids. The full variable domain, in which reference TRBV9 and TRBJ2-7 provide the parts outside the CDR3, is DSGVTQTPKHLITATGQRVTLRCSPRSGDLSVYWYQQSLDQGLQFLIQYYNGEERAKGNILERFSAQQFPDLHSELNLSSLELGDSALYFCASSVQGVPYEQYFGPGTRLTVT.

The V call is TRBV6-1, the J call TRBJ2-5; D is tentatively TRBD1 or TRBD2 (5 bases each). CDR1 and CDR2 (germline): MNHNS, SASEGT. V lost 6 bases to trimming and J lost 2 bases, with 10 bases between them. This CDR3 comprises 13 residues. CDR3 coding DNA: TGTGCCAGCAGGAGGGGCATTCAAGAGACCCAGTACTTC. Translation: CASRRGIQETQYF.

This sequence joins TRBV7-3 and TRBJ2-2, with 8 nucleotides matching TRBD2. CDR1 is SGHTA and CDR2 is FQGTGA in the germline V gene. V was clipped by 5 bases and J by 0 bases; unmatched bases: 11. This CDR3 contains 18 residues. In nucleotides, the CDR3 is TGTGCCAGCAGCCGCCAACCGTTAGCGGGGCCGAACACCGGGGAGCTGTTTTTT. Translating it yields CASSRQPLAGPNTGELFF.

The table lists this clonotype with many counts. The V and J genes are TRBV7-9 and TRBJ2-7, with D tentatively TRBD1 or TRBD2 (5 bases each). V was pared by 5 bases and J by 3 bases, with 8 bases between. CDR1 and CDR2 (germline): SEHNR, FQNEAQ (reference sequence). This CDR3 has 12 amino acids. This chain's CDR3 is CASSRDGYEQYF. The CDR3, as DNA: TGTGCCAGCAGCCGGGACGGCTACGAGCAGTACTTC.

The J gene is TRBJ1-5, the V gene TRBV30; 8 positions agree with TRBD1. J was trimmed by 9 bases and V by 2 bases; bases with no gene match: 9. The CDR3 totals 14 residues. Germline V gives CDR1 GTSNPN, CDR2 SVGIG (reference sequence). CDR3 coding DNA: TGTGCCTGGAGTCGCGACAGGGGTAGATCGCCCCAGCATTTT. Translation gives CAWSRDRGRSPQHF.

This clonotype appeared once. The gene calls are TRBV5-1 and TRBJ2-7; the D gene is possibly TRBD2 (6 bases). Trimming shortened V by 6 bases and J by 7 bases, and 11 bases separated the two germline ends. From germline, CDR1 is SGHRS and CDR2 YFSETQ. This CDR3 contains 11 residues. The CDR3 here is CASTEAGEQYF. In DNA form, the CDR3 reads TGCGCCAGCACCGAGGCGGGGGAGCAGTACTTC.

This clonotype was seen only a few times. This sequence joins TRBV5-1 and TRBJ2-2; TRBD1 is a possible D gene (6 bases). There are 14 residues in the CDR3. Germline-derived CDR1 and CDR2 are SGHRS and YFSETQ. The ends were cut back, 4 bases at V and 10 bases at J, with 17 bases in the middle. CDR3 DNA sequence: TGCGCCAGCAGCCGTGGACAGAATGCCCCGGAGCTGTTTTTT. Translation gives CASSRGQNAPELFF.